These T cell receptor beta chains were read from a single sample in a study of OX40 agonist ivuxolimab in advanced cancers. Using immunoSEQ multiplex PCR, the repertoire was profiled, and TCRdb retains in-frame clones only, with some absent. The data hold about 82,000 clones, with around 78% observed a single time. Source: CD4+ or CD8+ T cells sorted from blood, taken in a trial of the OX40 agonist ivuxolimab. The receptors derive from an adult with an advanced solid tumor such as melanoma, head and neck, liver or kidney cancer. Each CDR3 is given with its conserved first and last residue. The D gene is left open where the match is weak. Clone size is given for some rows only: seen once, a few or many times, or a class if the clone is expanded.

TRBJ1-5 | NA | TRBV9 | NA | CASSVVSRLSDQPQHF | TGTGCCAGCAGCGTAGTATCTCGTCTCAGCGATCAGCCCCAGCATTTT
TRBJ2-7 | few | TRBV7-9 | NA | CASSSTGDEQYF | TGTGCCAGCAGCTCGACAGGTGATGAGCAGTACTTC
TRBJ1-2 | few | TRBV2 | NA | CASSEALTF | TGTGCCAGCAGTGAAGCCCTTACCTTC
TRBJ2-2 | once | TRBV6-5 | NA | CASGGLAEGTGELFF | TGTGCCAGCGGGGGGCTAGCGGAAGGCACCGGGGAGCTGTTTTTT
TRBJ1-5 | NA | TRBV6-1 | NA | CASSENPRGNQPQHF | TGTGCCAGCAGTGAAAATCCTAGGGGCAATCAGCCCCAGCATTTT
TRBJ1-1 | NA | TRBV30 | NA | CAWSPDRLGEAFF | TGTGCCTGGAGTCCAGATCGGTTGGGTGAAGCTTTCTTT
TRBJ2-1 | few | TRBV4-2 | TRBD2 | CASSQESGGAAEQFF | TGTGCCAGCAGCCAAGAAAGCGGGGGGGCCGCTGAGCAGTTCTTC
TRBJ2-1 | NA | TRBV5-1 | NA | CASSSPPGGPGNEQFF | TGCGCCAGCAGCTCTCCTCCCGGGGGGCCAGGGAATGAGCAGTTCTTC
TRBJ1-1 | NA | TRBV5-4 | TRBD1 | CASSPTDRGTEAFF | TGTGCCAGCAGCCCTACCGACAGGGGCACTGAAGCTTTCTTT
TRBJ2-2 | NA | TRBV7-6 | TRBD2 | CASSLGLAGGWNTGELFF | TGTGCCAGCAGCTTAGGACTAGCGGGGGGCTGGAACACCGGGGAGCTGTTTTTT
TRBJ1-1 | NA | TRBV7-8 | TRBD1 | CASSHGQGQAFF | TGTGCCAGCAGCCACGGACAGGGTCAAGCTTTCTTT
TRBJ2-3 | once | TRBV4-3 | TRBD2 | CASSQELAGRSTDTQYF | TGCGCCAGCAGCCAAGAACTAGCGGGGAGGAGTACAGATACGCAGTATTTT
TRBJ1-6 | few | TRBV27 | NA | CASSTRASDYNSPLHF | TGTGCCAGCAGTACCAGAGCCAGTGACTATAATTCACCCCTCCACTTT